This entry lists 14 T cell receptor beta chains sequenced from one sample in a study of blood T cell repertoires in COVID-19. Data came from immunoSEQ multiplex PCR; TCRdb stores just in-frame clones and leaves some out. The table records about 180,000 clones, less than 90% of them present only once. Source material: peripheral blood. The source of these receptors is a woman in her 70s with COVID-19, enrolled during active disease.

V is TRBV28 and J is TRBJ1-1; D is uncertain. This CDR3 contains 16 residues. Germline CDR1 is MDHEN and CDR2 is SYDVKM. The V and J ends lost 2 bases and 3 bases respectively, with 16 bases between them. The CDR3 region has the DNA TGTGCCAGCAGTTTAAGTTTAAGCGGCAGATACACTGAAGCTTTCTTT. Translated, it gives CASSLSLSGRYTEAFF.

The chain employs TRBV7-9 and TRBJ1-3, with D perhaps matching TRBD1 (6 bases). The CDR3 sequence is 16 residues long. Germline V gene lookup returns CDR1 SEHNR and CDR2 FQNEAQ (reference sequence). Trimming stripped 6 bases from V and 2 bases from J, with 17 bases between. CDR3 protein: CASSSDRIGPGNTIYF. The CDR3 DNA reads as TGTGCCAGCAGTAGTGACAGGATAGGACCTGGAAACACCATATATTTT.

V gene TRBV24-1 combines with J gene TRBJ2-2; TRBD1 agrees at 7 bases. Per germline, CDR1 KGHDR and CDR2 SFDVKD. This CDR3 region has 16 residues. V lost 4 bases to trimming and J lost 0 bases; unmatched junction nucleotides: 4. The DNA for the CDR3 is TGTGCCACCAGTGAGAGGACAGGTCCGAACACCGGGGAGCTGTTTTTT. It yields the protein CATSERTGPNTGELFF.

This chain links TRBV6-5 with TRBJ2-2, with D perhaps matching TRBD1 (6 bases). This CDR3 region has 14 residues. Trimming shortened V by 4 bases and J by 4 bases, and 10 bases separated the two germline ends. Germline V gene lookup returns CDR1 MNHEY and CDR2 SVGAGI. CDR3 coding DNA: TGTGCCAGCAGTTCGACAGGTTTCACCGGGGAGCTGTTTTTT. Protein product: CASSSTGFTGELFF.

The V call is TRBV10-3, the J call TRBJ2-1, with 14 bases matching TRBD2. Germline CDR1 and CDR2: ENHRY and SYGVKD. The CDR3 covers 19 residues. J gave up 3 bases and V 3 bases, and 10 bases lay outside the gene matches. The CDR3 DNA is TGTGCCATCAGTGAAGGACTAGCGGGAGGCCAAAAAAACTACAATGAGCAGTTCTTC. Protein: CAISEGLAGGQKNYNEQFF.

The chain carries TRBV7-2 and TRBJ1-1; TRBD1 aligns across 7 bases. Germline V CDR1 and CDR2: SGHTA, FQGNSA. The CDR3 is 14 amino acids. V shed 5 bases and J 5 bases; nucleotides not matched to a gene: 8. The CDR3 nucleotides are TGTGCCAGCAGCCACGCAGGGGGTTCGACTGAAGCTTTCTTT. Protein product: CASSHAGGSTEAFF.

The chain employs TRBV5-1 and TRBJ2-5; 11 bases align to TRBD1. Germline V CDR1 and CDR2: SGHRS, YFSETQ. The length of the CDR3 is 16 residues. J was trimmed by 0 bases and V by 5 bases; bases with no gene match: 6. This CDR3 reads CASSSDRGLYQETQYF. CDR3 sequence (DNA): TGCGCCAGCAGTTCGGACAGGGGGCTTTACCAAGAGACCCAGTACTTC.

The rearrangement joins TRBV7-9 to TRBJ1-1; D is undetermined. Trimming took off 5 bases at V and 6 bases at J, with 7 bases between the two ends. Germline loops: CDR1 SEHNR, CDR2 FQNEAQ (reference sequence). CDR3 size: 11 residues. The CDR3 DNA is TGTGCCAGCAGCCTACTATCTGAAGCTTTCTTT. Translated: CASSLLSEAFF. The whole variable domain, remainder taken from reference TRBV7-9 and TRBJ1-1, is DTGVSQNPRHKITKRGQNVTFRCDPISEHNRLYWYRQTLGQGPEFLTYFQNEAQLEKSRLLSDRFSAERPKGSFSTLEIQRTEQGDSAMYLCASSLLSEAFFGQGTRLTVV.

V and J are TRBV10-2 and TRBJ1-1; 7 nucleotides align to TRBD1. The CDR3 has 15 residues. With 3 bases clipped from V and 8 bases from J, the junction kept 12 bases outside the gene matches. Per germline, CDR1 WSHSY and CDR2 SAAADI. This CDR3 reads CASSEFGQGVREAFF. CDR3 DNA: TGCGCCAGCAGTGAATTTGGCCAGGGGGTTCGGGAAGCTTTCTTT.

The rearrangement joins TRBV7-2 to TRBJ1-6, with a weak D call TRBD1 (5 bases). Looked up from germline, CDR1 is SGHTA and CDR2 is FQGNSA. The germline V and J ends were trimmed by 1 base and 4 bases, with 17 bases remaining between them. The CDR3 sequence is 18 residues long. This CDR3 reads CASSLEGGDRRYNSPLHF. CDR3 nucleotide sequence: TGTGCCAGCAGCTTAGAGGGTGGCGACAGAAGATATAATTCACCCCTCCACTTT.

This clone was seen a single time. The V and J genes are TRBV7-8 and TRBJ2-2, with D tentatively TRBD1 (6 bases). The V end was cut by 6 bases, the J end by 6 bases, with 20 bases between. Germline lookup yields CDR1 SGHVS and CDR2 FQNEAQ. The CDR3 extends over 16 amino acids. The CDR3 coding sequence is TGTGCCAGCAGACTAAGGGGGACACCGTCGCCCGGGGAGCTGTTTTTT. It specifies CASRLRGTPSPGELFF.

The chain is built from TRBV12-3 or TRBV12-4 and TRBJ2-1, with D unresolved. CDR3 length: 13 residues. V lost 0 bases and J 8 bases, leaving 8 bases between the germline ends. The CDR3: CASSLASTYEQFF. The CDR3 DNA reads TGTGCCAGCAGTTTAGCATCTACCTATGAGCAGTTCTTC.

This chain connects TRBV29-1 to TRBJ2-1; 7 nucleotides agree with TRBD1. The V and J ends lost 7 bases and 4 bases, in that order; junction bases with no gene match: 10. There are 14 residues in the CDR3. Per the germline V gene, CDR1 is SQVTM and CDR2 is ANQGSEA. The CDR3 reads CSGGVGQRYNEQFF. CDR3 bases: TGCAGCGGGGGCGTGGGACAGAGATACAATGAGCAGTTCTTC.

The CDR3 region is CATSDDRVGRDTQYF. The CDR3 DNA reads TGTGCCACCAGTGATGACAGGGTGGGGAGAGATACGCAGTATTTT. The chain uses TRBV24-1 and TRBJ2-3, with 7 bases identical to TRBD1. This CDR3 is 15 amino acids long. Trimming cost V 3 bases and J 5 bases; bases outside gene matches: 7. Germline V gives CDR1 KGHDR, CDR2 SFDVKD.